This T cell receptor beta chain emerged from a study of shared clonotypes between healthy human individuals. This CDR3 has 10 residues. The germline V gene has CDR1 SGHTA and CDR2 FQGNSA. Trimming took 8 bases from V and 5 from J, leaving 6 bases between them. Study findings and constraints: Having only a few donors restricted how much genetic and exposure-history diversity was captured.

Assay: immunoSEQ multiplex PCR; the TCRdb copy retains only in-frame clones and omits some. The sample carries about 1.5 million clones, 98% recorded once. With regard to this clone: Its antigen is unknown.

The sequenced material came from naive CD4+ T cells sorted from blood. Documented subset: CD45RA+ positively selected. The receptor comes from a young man in good health. The chain is built from TRBV7-2 and TRBJ2-5; D gene ambiguous. In DNA, the CDR3 is TGTGCCAGCGGCTCGGAGACCCAGTACTTC. This gives the protein CASGSETQYF.